These T cell receptor beta chains were read from a single sample in a study of technical replicates of blood from several donors. Sequenced by immunoSEQ multiplex PCR; TCRdb stores in-frame clones only, minus some. Of around 78,000 clones listed, 94% are singletons. Specimen: T cells isolated from PBMCs. These receptors were collected from a human donor in good health. Both conserved end residues are part of each CDR3. D genes are given only for firm matches. Rows give clone size only sometimes, using once, few, many, or a class for an expanded clone.

j_call d_call clone_size v_call cdr3_aa cdr3_nt
TRBJ2-6 NA NA TRBV7-9 CASRTPGLANVLTF TGTGCCAGCAGGACCCCAGGGTTAGCCAACGTCCTGACTTTC
TRBJ2-4 NA NA TRBV9 CASSSPAGNIQYF TGTGCCAGCAGCTCCCCCGCGGGGAACATTCAGTACTTC
TRBJ2-1 TRBD1 NA TRBV2 CASSTTGSSYNEQFF TGTGCCAGCAGTACGACAGGGAGCTCCTACAATGAGCAGTTCTTC
TRBJ2-7 TRBD1 NA TRBV27 CASSLSGTGLYEQYF TGTGCCAGCAGTTTATCTGGGACAGGGTTATACGAGCAGTACTTC
TRBJ1-4 NA NA TRBV27 CASSSGTMPLGEKLFF TGTGCCAGCAGCTCCGGGACAATGCCTCTAGGTGAAAAACTGTTTTTT
TRBJ2-6 TRBD2 once TRBV28 CASSSITSGSSGANVLTF TGTGCCAGCAGTTCAATCACTAGCGGCTCCTCTGGGGCCAACGTCCTGACTTTC
TRBJ1-2 TRBD1 NA TRBV9 CASSGTGRDSTLNYGYTF TGTGCCAGCAGCGGGACAGGGAGAGATTCAACCCTGAACTATGGCTACACCTTC
TRBJ2-5 NA NA TRBV15 CATSRGVGARETQYF TGTGCCACCAGCAGAGGCGTGGGGGCGAGAGAGACCCAGTACTTC
TRBJ2-3 NA NA TRBV9 CASSQTRADTQYF TGTGCCAGCAGCCAAACGAGGGCAGATACGCAGTATTTT
TRBJ1-2 NA NA TRBV4-1 CASSLGEEDGYTF TGCGCCAGCAGTCTAGGGGAGGAAGATGGCTACACCTTC
TRBJ2-4 TRBD2 NA TRBV30 CAWGTTNIQYF TGTGCCTGGGGGACTACGAACATTCAGTACTTC
TRBJ1-2 NA NA TRBV5-1 CASSGQDRGLYGYGYTF TGCGCCAGCAGCGGGCAGGACAGAGGTCTCTATGGATATGGCTACACCTTC
TRBJ1-1 NA once TRBV6-1 CASSVLTGSNTEAFF TGTGCCAGCAGTGTCCTGACGGGATCGAACACTGAAGCTTTCTTT
TRBJ2-2 TRBD1 NA TRBV10-1 CASSDPGQGLDTGELFF TGCGCCAGCAGTGACCCAGGACAGGGTCTTGACACCGGGGAGCTGTTTTTT
TRBJ2-1 TRBD2 NA TRBV6-1 CASSEVTPGLAELKVNEQFF TGTGCCAGCAGTGAAGTGACACCCGGACTAGCCGAACTTAAGGTCAATGAGCAGTTCTTC
TRBJ2-7 NA NA TRBV6-5 CASRLLTPPYEQYF TGTGCCAGCAGATTACTAACCCCACCGTACGAGCAGTACTTC
TRBJ2-3 TRBD2 NA TRBV25-1 CASSDWASGTDTQYF TGTGCCAGCAGTGATTGGGCTAGCGGTACAGATACGCAGTATTTT
TRBJ2-3 NA NA TRBV5-1 CASSKREASTDTQYF TGCGCCAGCAGTAAAAGGGAGGCGAGCACAGATACGCAGTATTTT
TRBJ1-5 NA NA TRBV6-5 CASRTVQGNQPQHF TGTGCCAGCAGGACGGTACAGGGCAATCAGCCCCAGCATTTT
TRBJ2-7 NA NA TRBV7-9 CASRITGSGDEQYF TGTGCCAGCCGGATTACAGGGTCGGGCGACGAGCAGTACTTC
TRBJ1-1 TRBD1 NA TRBV27 CASSSNRGFSEAFF TGTGCCAGCAGTTCAAACAGGGGGTTCTCTGAAGCTTTCTTT
TRBJ2-3 NA NA TRBV2 CASDRPSAGGTDTQYF TGTGCCAGCGATAGGCCTAGCGCCGGGGGCACAGATACGCAGTATTTT
TRBJ2-3 TRBD2 NA TRBV29-1 CSVAAGGNTDTQYF TGCAGCGTTGCAGCGGGGGGGAACACAGATACGCAGTATTTT
TRBJ2-2 NA NA TRBV10-2 CASTVRVGTGELFF TGCGCCAGCACCGTCAGGGTGGGCACCGGGGAGCTGTTTTTT
TRBJ2-7 NA few TRBV6-5 CASRLGQIYEQYF TGTGCCAGCAGGCTCGGACAGATCTACGAGCAGTACTTC
TRBJ2-1 TRBD2 NA TRBV28 CASSFRTLAGEIAYNEQFF TGTGCCAGCAGTTTTAGGACGCTAGCGGGAGAAATAGCCTACAATGAGCAGTTCTTC
TRBJ2-7 NA NA TRBV10-3 CAISGTHHNRSSYEQYF TGTGCCATCAGCGGGACTCATCATAACCGAAGCTCCTACGAGCAGTACTTC
TRBJ2-7 NA once TRBV28 CASSLRRTATYEQYF TGTGCCAGCAGTTTACGGAGGACAGCGACCTACGAGCAGTACTTC
TRBJ1-3 NA NA TRBV11-3 CASSPREQGTGNTIYF TGTGCCAGCAGCCCTCGGGAACAGGGCACCGGAAACACCATATATTTT
TRBJ1-2 TRBD1 NA TRBV25-1 CASFAGGAGGYTF TGTGCCAGCTTTGCAGGGGGCGCAGGTGGCTACACCTTC
TRBJ1-4 NA NA TRBV5-1 CASSLVGGSNEKLFF TGCGCCAGCAGCTTGGTAGGGGGTTCTAATGAAAAACTGTTTTTT
TRBJ2-3 NA NA TRBV5-1 CASSLDRGTDTQYF TGCGCCAGCAGCTTGGACAGGGGCACAGATACGCAGTATTTT
TRBJ2-7 TRBD2 NA TRBV14 CASSRGQSGKEIYEQYF TGTGCCAGCAGCCGAGGGCAGAGCGGGAAAGAAATATACGAGCAGTACTTC
TRBJ2-7 TRBD1 NA TRBV10-2 CASTPDRGNEQYF TGCGCCAGCACCCCGGACAGGGGGAACGAGCAGTACTTC
TRBJ2-1 TRBD1 NA TRBV6-1 CASSERDRITNEQFF TGTGCCAGCAGTGAAAGGGACAGGATAACCAATGAGCAGTTCTTC
TRBJ2-1 TRBD2 NA TRBV28 CASRSFPGLAGGEQFF TGTGCCAGCAGGTCCTTCCCGGGACTAGCGGGAGGTGAGCAGTTCTTC
TRBJ1-1 TRBD1 NA TRBV7-6 CASSLPTGVNTEAFF TGTGCCAGCAGCTTACCGACAGGGGTGAACACTGAAGCTTTCTTT
TRBJ1-2 NA NA TRBV27 CASSPRRQGVDGYTF TGTGCCAGCAGTCCCCGGAGACAAGGGGTCGATGGCTACACCTTC
TRBJ1-5 NA NA TRBV27 CASSLITGNFLRPQHF TGTGCCAGCAGTTTAATTACAGGGAATTTTCTTCGGCCCCAGCATTTT
TRBJ2-3 TRBD1 NA TRBV29-1 CSVDRQGSTDTQYF TGCAGCGTTGACCGACAGGGTAGCACAGATACGCAGTATTTT
TRBJ2-3 TRBD2 once TRBV6-5 CASSHPSGVSDTQYF TGTGCCAGCAGCCATCCTAGCGGGGTTTCAGATACGCAGTATTTT
TRBJ2-2 NA NA TRBV2 CASSVAYAGELFF TGTGCCAGCAGTGTAGCGTATGCCGGGGAGCTGTTTTTT
TRBJ1-2 NA NA TRBV18 CASSPTDGYGYTF TGTGCCAGCTCACCGACTGACGGATATGGCTACACCTTC
TRBJ2-3 NA NA TRBV10-2 CASRRVSTDTQYF TGCGCCAGCCGGCGGGTTAGCACAGATACGCAGTATTTT
TRBJ2-1 NA NA TRBV9 CASTDWNGEQFF TGTGCCAGCACCGACTGGAACGGGGAGCAGTTCTTC
TRBJ1-4 NA NA TRBV2 CASSDVGVGLNEKLFF TGTGCCAGCAGTGATGTAGGTGTTGGGCTCAATGAAAAACTGTTTTTT
TRBJ1-1 NA once TRBV5-1 CASVRSIQGPTEAFF TGCGCCAGCGTAAGAAGTATACAGGGCCCTACTGAAGCTTTCTTT
TRBJ2-5 NA NA TRBV14 CASSQVGQIQETQYF TGTGCCAGCAGCCAAGTCGGACAGATCCAAGAGACCCAGTACTTC
TRBJ2-7 TRBD1 NA TRBV5-6 CASSVDRSVNEQYF TGTGCCAGCAGCGTGGACAGGTCAGTAAACGAGCAGTACTTC
TRBJ1-3 NA NA TRBV7-9 CASSLGTNSGNTIYF TGTGCCAGCAGCTTAGGGACAAACTCTGGAAACACCATATATTTT
TRBJ2-1 NA NA TRBV6-6 CASRGDTRQFF TGTGCCAGCAGAGGGGACACTAGGCAGTTCTTC
TRBJ2-3 TRBD2 once TRBV4-1 CASNLAGFTDTQYF TGCGCCAGCAACCTAGCGGGGTTCACAGATACGCAGTATTTT
TRBJ2-5 TRBD2 NA TRBV5-1 CASTPSGLQETQYF TGCGCCAGCACTCCCTCGGGACTACAAGAGACCCAGTACTTC
TRBJ1-5 TRBD1 NA TRBV6-1 CASSGLTGGNQPQHF TGTGCCAGCAGTGGACTGACAGGGGGCAATCAGCCCCAGCATTTT